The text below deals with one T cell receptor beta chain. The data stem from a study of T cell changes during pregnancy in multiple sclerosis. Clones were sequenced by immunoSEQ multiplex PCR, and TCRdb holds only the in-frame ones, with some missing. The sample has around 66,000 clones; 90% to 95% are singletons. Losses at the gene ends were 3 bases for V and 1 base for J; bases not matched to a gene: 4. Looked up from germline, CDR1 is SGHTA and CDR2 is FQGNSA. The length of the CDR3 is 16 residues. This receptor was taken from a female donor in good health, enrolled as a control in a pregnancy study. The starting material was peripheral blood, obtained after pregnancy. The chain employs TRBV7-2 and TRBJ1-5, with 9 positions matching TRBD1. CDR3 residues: CASSLNRGLSNQPQHF. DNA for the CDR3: TGTGCCAGCAGCTTGAACAGGGGGCTCAGCAATCAGCCCCAGCATTTT.